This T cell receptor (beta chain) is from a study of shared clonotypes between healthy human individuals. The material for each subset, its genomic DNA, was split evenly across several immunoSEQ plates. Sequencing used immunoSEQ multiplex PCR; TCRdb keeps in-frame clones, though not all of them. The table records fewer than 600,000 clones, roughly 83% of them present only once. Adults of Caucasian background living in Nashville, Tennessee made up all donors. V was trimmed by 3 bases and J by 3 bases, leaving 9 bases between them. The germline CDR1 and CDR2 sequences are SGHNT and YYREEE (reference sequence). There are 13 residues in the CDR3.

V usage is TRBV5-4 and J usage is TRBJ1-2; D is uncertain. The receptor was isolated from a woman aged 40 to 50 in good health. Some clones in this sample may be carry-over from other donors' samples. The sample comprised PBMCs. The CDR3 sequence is CASSSDVYYGYTF. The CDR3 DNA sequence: TGTGCCAGCAGCTCGGACGTTTACTATGGCTACACCTTC.